This T cell receptor (beta chain) is drawn from a study of shared clonotypes between healthy human individuals. This clone was picked up one time. The naive CD8 population came from CD45RO-negative cells selected for CCR7, without terminally differentiated effector memory CD45RA+ cells. Method: immunoSEQ multiplex PCR; TCRdb's copy keeps in-frame clones and lacks some. The sample includes roughly 590,000 clones, nearly 97% of them seen just once. Germline V gene data show CDR1 as SGHRS and CDR2 as YFSETQ. The length of the CDR3 is 18 residues. Trimming left V 4 bases short and J 0 bases short, with 20 bases between.

The TCR was taken from a woman aged 30 to 39 in good health. The sample consisted of naive CD8+ T cells sorted from blood. The chain employs TRBV5-1 and TRBJ2-1; the D call may be TRBD1 or TRBD2 (6 bases each). In DNA, the CDR3 is TGCGCCAGCAGCGGCCGGAGTGGGGGGCTAAGCTCCTACAATGAGCAGTTCTTC. Protein: CASSGRSGGLSSYNEQFF.